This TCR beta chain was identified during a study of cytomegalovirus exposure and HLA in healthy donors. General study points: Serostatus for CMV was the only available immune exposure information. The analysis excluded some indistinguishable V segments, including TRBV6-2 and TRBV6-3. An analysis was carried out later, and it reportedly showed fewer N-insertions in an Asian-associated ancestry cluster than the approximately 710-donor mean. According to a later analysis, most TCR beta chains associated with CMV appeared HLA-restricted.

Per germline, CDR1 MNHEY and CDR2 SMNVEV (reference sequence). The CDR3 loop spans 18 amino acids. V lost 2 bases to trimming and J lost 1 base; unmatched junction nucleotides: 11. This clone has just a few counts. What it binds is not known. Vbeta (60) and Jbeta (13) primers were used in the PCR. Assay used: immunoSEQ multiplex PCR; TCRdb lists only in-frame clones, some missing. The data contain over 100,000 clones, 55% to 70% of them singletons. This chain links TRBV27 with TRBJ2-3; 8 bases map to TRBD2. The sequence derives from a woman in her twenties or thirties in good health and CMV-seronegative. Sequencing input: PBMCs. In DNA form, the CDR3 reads TGTGCCAGCAGTTTAGGTTTGGGCGGGAGGCTCGGCACAGATACGCAGTATTTT. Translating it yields CASSLGLGGRLGTDTQYF.